This TCR beta chain was sequenced during a study of PD-L1 blockade in urothelial cancer. Study details: Patients with male sex and bladder-origin urothelial cancer accounted for about 85% of the roughly 29 enrolled. Blood was tested 3 weeks (second dose) and 6 weeks into treatment.

CDR3 length: 13 residues. Looked up from germline, CDR1 is MGHRA and CDR2 is YSYEKL. J was trimmed by 10 bases and V by 5 bases; bases with no gene match: 8. This clone appeared a few times. Assay: immunoSEQ multiplex PCR; the TCRdb copy retains only in-frame clones and omits some. The top ten clones hold under 10% of a sample with approximately 91,000 clones, approximately 87% of them seen once. Time point meaning: peripheral blood 6 weeks after treatment start. This receptor was taken from an older man with urothelial cancer. Source: PBMCs, taken around atezolizumab (anti-PD-L1) treatment. The V call is TRBV4-1, the J call TRBJ2-1; 7 bases are a match to TRBD2. CDR3 sequence (DNA): TGCGCCAGCAGCGGCAGCGGGGAGGAAGAGCAGTTCTTC. This codes for CASSGSGEEEQFF.